This TCR beta chain was observed in a study of T cell repertoires in cytomegalovirus infection. About the research overall: CMV epitopes in the study were HLA-C-restricted (recently identified) and HLA-B-restricted (well studied). It can be stated that public TCR beta signatures indicated CMV infection as well as a matching HLA type. The study, taken as a whole, reports: Accumulated public TCR beta family frequency recognized individuals carrying CMV together with the relevant HLA. What dominated the ex vivo response were HLA-C-restricted CMV-specific TCR beta clonotypes.

The CDR3 loop spans 12 amino acids. Trimming took off 7 bases at V and 5 bases at J, with 8 bases between the two ends. Germline lookup yields CDR1 SNHLY and CDR2 FYNNEI. Concerning this clonotype itself: The target antigen is unknown.

MiXCR, applied by TCRdb to the reads, yields one record per CDR3 protein. The sample has around 500,000 distinct CDR3 sequences; more than 40% are singletons. The chain couples TRBV2 to TRBJ2-2; D may be TRBD1 (5 bases). The sequencing here drew on cultured PBMCs, taken from culture after CMV antigen stimulation. This TCR was sampled from a human donor in good health (CMV status not recorded). Some clones in this sample may be carry-over from other donors' samples. This chain's CDR3 is CASTRGTGELFF. The CDR3 nucleotides read TGTGCCAGCACTAGGGGTACCGGGGAGCTGTTTTTT.